A selection of T cell receptor beta chains follows, all from one sample in a study of shared clonotypes between healthy human individuals. TCRdb keeps only in-frame clones here, not all; method: immunoSEQ multiplex PCR. The sample includes approximately 350,000 clones, around two thirds of them seen just once. Sequencing was done on a sample of memory CD4+ T cells sorted from blood. These receptors originate from a man under 40 in good health. Each CDR3 is given with its conserved first and last residue. Fields, in order: J gene, V gene, CDR3 length, clone size, D gene, CDR3 DNA, CDR3 protein. A D gene is named only where the DNA matches it firmly. Clone size is given for some rows only: seen once, a few or many times, or a class if the clone is expanded.

j_gene: TRBJ1-4; v_gene: TRBV2; len: 13; abundance: -; d_gene: TRBD1; CDR3nt: TGTGCCAGCCGACAGGGGGCGGATGAAAAACTGTTTTTT; CDR3aa: CASRQGADEKLFF
j_gene: TRBJ2-7; v_gene: TRBV5-6; len: 15; abundance: once; d_gene: -; CDR3nt: TGTGCCAGCAGCTTTGAAGTGGGCAGCCCCTACGAGCAGTACTTC; CDR3aa: CASSFEVGSPYEQYF
j_gene: TRBJ2-7; v_gene: TRBV18; len: 20; abundance: -; d_gene: TRBD2; CDR3nt: TGTGCCAGCTCACCGACCCTAGGGACTAGCGGGAGTCTTCGCTACTACGAGCAGTACTTC; CDR3aa: CASSPTLGTSGSLRYYEQYF
j_gene: TRBJ1-5; v_gene: TRBV6-1; len: 15; abundance: -; d_gene: TRBD1; CDR3nt: TGTGCCAGCAAACAAGACAGGGGGAGCAATCAGCCCCAGCATTTT; CDR3aa: CASKQDRGSNQPQHF
j_gene: TRBJ2-7; v_gene: TRBV9; len: 15; abundance: -; d_gene: TRBD2; CDR3nt: TGTGCCAGCAGCGTAGATGGTAGCGGGGCCGACGAGCAGTACTTC; CDR3aa: CASSVDGSGADEQYF
j_gene: TRBJ1-1; v_gene: TRBV28; len: 17; abundance: -; d_gene: -; CDR3nt: TGTGCCAGCATCTCCTGGGAGGGACACCAAGGTGACACTGAAGCTTTCTTT; CDR3aa: CASISWEGHQGDTEAFF
j_gene: TRBJ2-3; v_gene: TRBV5-1; len: 15; abundance: -; d_gene: -; CDR3nt: TGCGCCAGCAGCTTGGGGCTAGCAAAGACAGATACGCAGTATTTT; CDR3aa: CASSLGLAKTDTQYF
j_gene: TRBJ1-1; v_gene: TRBV5-4; len: 15; abundance: -; d_gene: -; CDR3nt: TGTGCCAGCAGCTTGGCCGGAGTGGGGGGCACTGAAGCTTTCTTT; CDR3aa: CASSLAGVGGTEAFF
j_gene: TRBJ2-3; v_gene: TRBV7-2; len: 15; abundance: -; d_gene: TRBD2; CDR3nt: TGTGCCAGCAGCTCTCATAGCGGGAGGACAGATACGCAGTATTTT; CDR3aa: CASSSHSGRTDTQYF
j_gene: TRBJ1-4; v_gene: TRBV28; len: 14; abundance: -; d_gene: -; CDR3nt: TGTGCCAGCCGCGGGGGGCTGGGGGATGAAAAACTGTTTTTT; CDR3aa: CASRGGLGDEKLFF
j_gene: TRBJ1-2; v_gene: TRBV5-1; len: 13; abundance: -; d_gene: -; CDR3nt: TGCGCCAGCAGCGTCGGACGGATCTATGGCTACACCTTC; CDR3aa: CASSVGRIYGYTF
j_gene: TRBJ2-5; v_gene: TRBV4-2; len: 14; abundance: -; d_gene: -; CDR3nt: TGTGCCAGCAGCCAAGAAGGCAGGGTTAAGACCCAGTACTTC; CDR3aa: CASSQEGRVKTQYF
j_gene: TRBJ2-1; v_gene: TRBV28; len: 15; abundance: -; d_gene: TRBD2; CDR3nt: TGTGCCAGCAGTTCCGGGACTAGCGGGAGCAATGAGCAGTTCTTC; CDR3aa: CASSSGTSGSNEQFF
j_gene: TRBJ2-1; v_gene: TRBV18; len: 14; abundance: -; d_gene: TRBD2; CDR3nt: TGTGCCAGCTCACCAGGGACTAACAACAATGAGCAGTTCTTC; CDR3aa: CASSPGTNNNEQFF
j_gene: TRBJ2-7; v_gene: TRBV5-5; len: 13; abundance: -; d_gene: TRBD1; CDR3nt: TGTGCCAGCAGCTCCGGGACAGGGCTCGAGCAGTACTTC; CDR3aa: CASSSGTGLEQYF
j_gene: TRBJ2-5; v_gene: TRBV2; len: 15; abundance: -; d_gene: -; CDR3nt: TGTGCCAGCAGACCGAACAGGGACACACAAGAGACCCAGTACTTC; CDR3aa: CASRPNRDTQETQYF
j_gene: TRBJ1-1; v_gene: TRBV7-6; len: 15; abundance: -; d_gene: -; CDR3nt: TGTGCCAGCAGCTTGGTTACCGGTACGAACACTGAAGCTTTCTTT; CDR3aa: CASSLVTGTNTEAFF
j_gene: TRBJ2-5; v_gene: TRBV5-6; len: 14; abundance: -; d_gene: TRBD2; CDR3nt: TGTGCCAGCAGCAAAGCGGGGGGCCAAGAGACCCAGTACTTC; CDR3aa: CASSKAGGQETQYF
j_gene: TRBJ2-2; v_gene: TRBV5-1; len: 15; abundance: -; d_gene: -; CDR3nt: TGCGCCAGCAGCTTGGGGCAGAGTAACACCGGGGAGCTGTTTTTT; CDR3aa: CASSLGQSNTGELFF
j_gene: TRBJ2-7; v_gene: TRBV5-6; len: 18; abundance: many; d_gene: TRBD1; CDR3nt: TGTGCCAGCAGCAGGAGGGGGACAGGGGGCCCAAGCTCCTACGAGCAGTACTTC; CDR3aa: CASSRRGTGGPSSYEQYF
j_gene: TRBJ2-3; v_gene: TRBV5-1; len: 14; abundance: once; d_gene: -; CDR3nt: TGCGCCAGCAGCAGGGAGGTAACCACAGATACGCAGTATTTT; CDR3aa: CASSREVTTDTQYF
j_gene: TRBJ2-2; v_gene: TRBV7-3; len: 14; abundance: -; d_gene: TRBD2; CDR3nt: TGTGCCAGCAGCCACAGCGGGAGTGCCGGGGAGCTGTTTTTT; CDR3aa: CASSHSGSAGELFF
j_gene: TRBJ2-7; v_gene: TRBV7-2; len: 16; abundance: -; d_gene: -; CDR3nt: TGTGCCAGCAGCCCGGATGGCTCTTGGCTCTCCTACGAGCAGTACTTC; CDR3aa: CASSPDGSWLSYEQYF
j_gene: TRBJ1-5; v_gene: TRBV19; len: 14; abundance: -; d_gene: -; CDR3nt: TGTGCCAGTAGTACTCGGGGCCTTAATCAGCCCCAGCATTTT; CDR3aa: CASSTRGLNQPQHF
j_gene: TRBJ2-5; v_gene: TRBV5-5; len: 14; abundance: -; d_gene: -; CDR3nt: TGTGCCAGCAGCTACGGACAGCTCCAAGAGACCCAGTACTTC; CDR3aa: CASSYGQLQETQYF
j_gene: TRBJ2-2; v_gene: TRBV15; len: 14; abundance: few; d_gene: -; CDR3nt: TGTGCCACCAGCGGTGGCCGGTTCACCGGGGAGCTGTTTTTT; CDR3aa: CATSGGRFTGELFF
j_gene: TRBJ2-7; v_gene: TRBV10-3; len: 14; abundance: -; d_gene: -; CDR3nt: TGTGCCATCAGTGTGCATGGGGCCACCTACGAGCAGTACTTC; CDR3aa: CAISVHGATYEQYF
j_gene: TRBJ2-5; v_gene: TRBV7-8; len: 13; abundance: -; d_gene: -; CDR3nt: TGTGCCAGCAGTCGAGAGGTCCAAGAGACCCAGTACTTC; CDR3aa: CASSREVQETQYF
j_gene: TRBJ2-2; v_gene: TRBV19; len: 15; abundance: -; d_gene: TRBD2; CDR3nt: TGTGCCAGTAGTATCAGCGGGAGTTTGGCCGGGGAGCTGTTTTTT; CDR3aa: CASSISGSLAGELFF
j_gene: TRBJ2-5; v_gene: TRBV5-1; len: 15; abundance: -; d_gene: -; CDR3nt: TGCGCCAGCAGCCACGGACGGTTGTTCCAAGAGACCCAGTACTTC; CDR3aa: CASSHGRLFQETQYF
j_gene: TRBJ2-2; v_gene: TRBV7-2; len: 16; abundance: -; d_gene: -; CDR3nt: TGTGCCAGCAGCTTGGGCCGCAGGCGAAACACCGGGGAGCTGTTTTTT; CDR3aa: CASSLGRRRNTGELFF
j_gene: TRBJ2-5; v_gene: TRBV4-1; len: 12; abundance: -; d_gene: -; CDR3nt: TGCGCCAGCAAGGGACGCCACGAGACCCAGTACTTC; CDR3aa: CASKGRHETQYF
j_gene: TRBJ2-7; v_gene: TRBV10-3; len: 14; abundance: -; d_gene: TRBD1; CDR3nt: TGTGCCATCAGAGGGACAGGGAGATCCTACGAGCAGTACTTC; CDR3aa: CAIRGTGRSYEQYF
j_gene: TRBJ2-7; v_gene: TRBV5-1; len: 14; abundance: -; d_gene: -; CDR3nt: TGCGCCAGCAGCTTGGCTCCAGGAGACTACGAGCAGTACTTC; CDR3aa: CASSLAPGDYEQYF
j_gene: TRBJ2-7; v_gene: TRBV5-8; len: 16; abundance: many; d_gene: -; CDR3nt: TGTGCCAGCAGCTTGGGACCGCTGAGGAGCTCCTACGAGCAGTACTTC; CDR3aa: CASSLGPLRSSYEQYF
j_gene: TRBJ2-7; v_gene: TRBV5-1; len: 17; abundance: -; d_gene: TRBD2; CDR3nt: TGCGCCAGCAGGGGGGGTACTAGCGGGAGTAAAACCTACGAGCAGTACTTC; CDR3aa: CASRGGTSGSKTYEQYF
j_gene: TRBJ1-2; v_gene: TRBV10-3; len: 14; abundance: -; d_gene: -; CDR3nt: TGTGCCATCAGCACGACAGCGACAAACTATGGCTACACCTTC; CDR3aa: CAISTTATNYGYTF
j_gene: TRBJ2-5; v_gene: TRBV5-1; len: 14; abundance: -; d_gene: -; CDR3nt: TGCGCCAGCAGAACCCAGGGTTTGTGGGAGACCCAGTACTTC; CDR3aa: CASRTQGLWETQYF
j_gene: TRBJ1-2; v_gene: TRBV20-1; len: 10; abundance: -; d_gene: -; CDR3nt: TGCAGTGCGCACCATTATGGCTACACCTTC; CDR3aa: CSAHHYGYTF
j_gene: TRBJ2-2; v_gene: TRBV30; len: 12; abundance: -; d_gene: TRBD2; CDR3nt: TGTGCCTGGAGCGGGGGGACCGGGGAGCTGTTTTTT; CDR3aa: CAWSGGTGELFF
j_gene: TRBJ2-7; v_gene: TRBV15; len: 12; abundance: few; d_gene: -; CDR3nt: TGTGCCTCATCCAGGGATTACTACGAGCAGTACTTC; CDR3aa: CASSRDYYEQYF
j_gene: TRBJ2-3; v_gene: TRBV5-1; len: 14; abundance: -; d_gene: -; CDR3nt: TGCGCCAGCAGCTACGCCGGGGACACAGATACGCAGTATTTT; CDR3aa: CASSYAGDTDTQYF
j_gene: TRBJ2-6; v_gene: TRBV5-1; len: 20; abundance: -; d_gene: TRBD2; CDR3nt: TGCGCCAGCAGCTCCTTCCTCGGACTAGCGGGCTCCGCTGGGGCCAACGTCCTGACTTTC; CDR3aa: CASSSFLGLAGSAGANVLTF
j_gene: TRBJ2-5; v_gene: TRBV6-5; len: 13; abundance: -; d_gene: -; CDR3nt: TGTGCCAGCAGTTCGCCGGGACAAGAGACCCAGTACTTC; CDR3aa: CASSSPGQETQYF
j_gene: TRBJ2-5; v_gene: TRBV6-1; len: 14; abundance: -; d_gene: -; CDR3nt: TGTGCCAGCACCCCTGGGGCAACGAGGGAGACCCAGTACTTC; CDR3aa: CASTPGATRETQYF
j_gene: TRBJ2-3; v_gene: TRBV29-1; len: 14; abundance: once; d_gene: TRBD1; CDR3nt: TGCAGCGTAGGACAGGGGACTAACACAGATACGCAGTATTTT; CDR3aa: CSVGQGTNTDTQYF
j_gene: TRBJ1-5; v_gene: TRBV11-2; len: 15; abundance: -; d_gene: -; CDR3nt: TGTGCCAGCAGCCTGAACCAGGGTAACAATCAGCCCCAGCATTTT; CDR3aa: CASSLNQGNNQPQHF
j_gene: TRBJ2-3; v_gene: TRBV11-2; len: 17; abundance: -; d_gene: -; CDR3nt: TGTGCCAGCAGCCGATGGATAAGGACGGCTAGCACAGATACGCAGTATTTT; CDR3aa: CASSRWIRTASTDTQYF
j_gene: TRBJ1-1; v_gene: TRBV6-1; len: 14; abundance: -; d_gene: -; CDR3nt: TGTGCCAGCAAAAGGGATACGTTGACCACTGAAGCTTTCTTT; CDR3aa: CASKRDTLTTEAFF
j_gene: TRBJ1-3; v_gene: TRBV18; len: 17; abundance: -; d_gene: -; CDR3nt: TGTGCCAGCTCACCAACCCCGAGGGCAAACGCTGGAAACACCATATATTTT; CDR3aa: CASSPTPRANAGNTIYF
j_gene: TRBJ2-7; v_gene: TRBV6-1; len: 16; abundance: -; d_gene: -; CDR3nt: TGTGCCAGCAGTGAAGCGCTTCGAAGAACTTCCTACGAGCAGTACTTC; CDR3aa: CASSEALRRTSYEQYF
j_gene: TRBJ1-4; v_gene: TRBV10-3; len: 15; abundance: -; d_gene: TRBD1; CDR3nt: TGTGCCATCAGTGCCCCGGACAGGGGTAATGAAAAACTGTTTTTT; CDR3aa: CAISAPDRGNEKLFF
j_gene: TRBJ2-7; v_gene: TRBV19; len: 12; abundance: -; d_gene: -; CDR3nt: TGTGCCGCCGGAGGAGGGATCTACGAGCAGTACTTC; CDR3aa: CAAGGGIYEQYF
j_gene: TRBJ2-2; v_gene: TRBV7-8; len: 15; abundance: -; d_gene: -; CDR3nt: TGTGCCAGCAGCCGTACAGGATCTTACACCGGGGAGCTGTTTTTT; CDR3aa: CASSRTGSYTGELFF
j_gene: TRBJ2-5; v_gene: TRBV9; len: 16; abundance: few; d_gene: TRBD1; CDR3nt: TGTGCCAGCAGCGCCGCCGACAGGGCTCGACAAGAGACCCAGTACTTC; CDR3aa: CASSAADRARQETQYF
j_gene: TRBJ2-2; v_gene: TRBV7-7; len: 17; abundance: -; d_gene: TRBD2; CDR3nt: TGTGCCAGCAGCCCCGGGGCGAGGGAGGGAAACACCGGGGAGCTGTTTTTT; CDR3aa: CASSPGAREGNTGELFF
j_gene: TRBJ2-4; v_gene: TRBV19; len: 18; abundance: -; d_gene: -; CDR3nt: TGTGCCAGTAAATGGGGGTTAAGAAGGACAGCCCCGATTTGCATTCAGTACTTC; CDR3aa: CASKWGLRRTAPICIQYF